Below, one TCR beta chain is given with its context. Its specificity is not known. The source of the sample is a study of vaccination effects on CD4 cells after COVID-19. ViraFEST used viral peptide pools to expand antigen-specific CD4+ T cells before sequencing. It was after around 10 days of culture that CD4+ T cells were isolated. Among the vaccine recipients, none had a prior SARS-CoV-2 infection, and nucleocapsid antibodies were negative. On both days 3 and 7, half of the culture medium was replaced with IL-2 medium. The CDR3 sequence is 13 residues long. With 2 bases removed from V and 4 bases from J, the gap between germline ends came to 9 bases. Germline V gene sequence: CDR1 SGHNT, CDR2 YYREEE (reference sequence). Only in-frame clones appear in the TCRdb table, and some are missing; sequencing was by immunoSEQ multiplex PCR. The sample lists 73,000 or so clones; about 78% were seen once.

The rearrangement links TRBV5-4 to TRBJ1-1; a possible D gene is TRBD1 (5 bases). This TCR was recovered from a human donor who received a COVID-19 vaccine. The sample consisted of CD4+ T cells from PBMCs cultured with SARS-CoV-2 spike peptides, taken before COVID-19 vaccination. CDR3 sequence: CASSFGGATEAFF. The CDR3, as DNA: TGTGCCAGCAGCTTTGGAGGGGCCACTGAAGCTTTCTTT.